Given below is one T cell receptor beta chain in context. Using immunoSEQ multiplex PCR, the repertoire was profiled, and TCRdb retains in-frame clones only, with some absent. The repertoire holds about 170,000 clones, with 80% to 85% as singletons. The sample originates from a study of blood T cell repertoires in COVID-19. The V and J ends lost 8 bases and 2 bases, in that order; junction bases with no gene match: 4. Per the germline V gene, CDR1 is WSHSY and CDR2 is SAAADI. The CDR3 is made up of 13 amino acids. The chain uses TRBV10-2 and TRBJ2-7; the match to TRBD1 covers 9 bases. Specimen: peripheral blood. The sequence derives from a man aged 65-85 years with active or convalescent COVID-19. In DNA form, the CDR3 reads TGCGCCAGCGGAAGACAGGGGGCCTACGAGCAGTACTTC. Protein product: CASGRQGAYEQYF.